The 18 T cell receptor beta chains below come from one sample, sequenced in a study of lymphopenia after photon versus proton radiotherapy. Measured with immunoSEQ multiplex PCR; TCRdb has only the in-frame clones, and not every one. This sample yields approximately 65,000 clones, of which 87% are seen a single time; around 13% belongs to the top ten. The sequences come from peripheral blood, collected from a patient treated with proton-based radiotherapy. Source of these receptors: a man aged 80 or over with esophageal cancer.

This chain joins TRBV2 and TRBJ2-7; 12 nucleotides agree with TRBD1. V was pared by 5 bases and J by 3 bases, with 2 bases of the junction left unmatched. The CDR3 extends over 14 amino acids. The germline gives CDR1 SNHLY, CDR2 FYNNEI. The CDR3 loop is CASSRDRGLYEQYF. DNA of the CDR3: TGTGCCAGCAGTCGGGACAGGGGGCTCTACGAGCAGTACTTC.

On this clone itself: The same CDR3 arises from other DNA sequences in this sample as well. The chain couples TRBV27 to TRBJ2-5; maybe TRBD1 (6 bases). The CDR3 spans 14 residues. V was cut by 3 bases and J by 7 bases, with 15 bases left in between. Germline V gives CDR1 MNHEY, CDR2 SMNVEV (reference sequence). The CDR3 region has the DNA TGTGCCAGCAGTTTGTGGGGGCAGGGGAGGACCCAGTACTTC. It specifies CASSLWGQGRTQYF.

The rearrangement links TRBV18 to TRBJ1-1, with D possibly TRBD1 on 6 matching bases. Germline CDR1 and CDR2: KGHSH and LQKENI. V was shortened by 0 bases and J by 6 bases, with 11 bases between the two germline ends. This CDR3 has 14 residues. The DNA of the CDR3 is TGTGCCAGCTCACCACCGGGGGGGCGGCCTGAAGCTTTCTTT. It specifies CASSPPGGRPEAFF.

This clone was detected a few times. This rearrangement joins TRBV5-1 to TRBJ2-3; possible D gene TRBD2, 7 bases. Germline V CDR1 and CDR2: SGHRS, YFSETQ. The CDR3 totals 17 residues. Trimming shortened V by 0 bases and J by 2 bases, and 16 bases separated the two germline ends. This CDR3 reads CASSLERGRDLTDTQYF. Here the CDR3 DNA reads TGCGCCAGCAGCTTGGAGAGGGGGAGGGACCTCACAGATACGCAGTATTTT.

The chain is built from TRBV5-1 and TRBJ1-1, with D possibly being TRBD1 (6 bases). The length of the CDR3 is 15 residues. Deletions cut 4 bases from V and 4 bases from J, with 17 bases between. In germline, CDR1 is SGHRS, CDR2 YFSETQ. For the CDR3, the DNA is TGCGCCAGCAGCCCCATAAGTGGGGGCGCCACTGAAGCTTTCTTT. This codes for CASSPISGGATEAFF.

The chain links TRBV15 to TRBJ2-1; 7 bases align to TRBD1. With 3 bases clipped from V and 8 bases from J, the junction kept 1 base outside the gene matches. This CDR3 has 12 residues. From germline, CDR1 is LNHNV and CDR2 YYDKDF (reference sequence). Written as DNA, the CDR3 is TGTGCCACCAGCAGTCAGGGGGATGAGCAGTTCTTC. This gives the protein CATSSQGDEQFF.

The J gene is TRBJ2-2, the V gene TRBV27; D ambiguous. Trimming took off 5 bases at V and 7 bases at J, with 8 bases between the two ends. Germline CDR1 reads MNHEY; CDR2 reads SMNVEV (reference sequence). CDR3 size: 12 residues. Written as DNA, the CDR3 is TGTGCCAGCAGTCCTACCCTCGGGGAGCTGTTTTTT. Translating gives CASSPTLGELFF.

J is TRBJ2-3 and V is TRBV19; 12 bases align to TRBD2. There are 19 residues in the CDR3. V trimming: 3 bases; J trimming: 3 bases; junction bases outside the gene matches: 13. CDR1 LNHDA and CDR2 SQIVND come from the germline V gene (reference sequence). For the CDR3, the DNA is TGTGCCAGTAGTATTACGGCTAGACTAGCGGGAGAAGGGACAGATACGCAGTATTTT. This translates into CASSITARLAGEGTDTQYF.

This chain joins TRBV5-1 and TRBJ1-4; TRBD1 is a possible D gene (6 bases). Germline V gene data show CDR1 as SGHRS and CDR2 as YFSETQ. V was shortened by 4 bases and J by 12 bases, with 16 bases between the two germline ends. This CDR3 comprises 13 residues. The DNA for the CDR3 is TGCGCCAGCAGCCCGATTACAGGGAAAGAACTGTTTTTT. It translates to CASSPITGKELFF.

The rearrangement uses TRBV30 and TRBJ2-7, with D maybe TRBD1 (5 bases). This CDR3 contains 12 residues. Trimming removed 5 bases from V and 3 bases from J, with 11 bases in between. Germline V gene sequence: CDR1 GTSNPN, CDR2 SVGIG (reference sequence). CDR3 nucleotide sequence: TGTGCCTGGGCCCGGACAAACTACGAGCAGTACTTC. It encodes CAWARTNYEQYF.

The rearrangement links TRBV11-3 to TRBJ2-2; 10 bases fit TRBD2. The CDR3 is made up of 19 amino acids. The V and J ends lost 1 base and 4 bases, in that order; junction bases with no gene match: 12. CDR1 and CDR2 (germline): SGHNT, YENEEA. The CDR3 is CASSLAPAGGRRATGELFF. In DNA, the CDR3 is TGTGCCAGCAGCTTAGCCCCAGCGGGAGGGCGAAGGGCCACCGGGGAGCTGTTTTTT.

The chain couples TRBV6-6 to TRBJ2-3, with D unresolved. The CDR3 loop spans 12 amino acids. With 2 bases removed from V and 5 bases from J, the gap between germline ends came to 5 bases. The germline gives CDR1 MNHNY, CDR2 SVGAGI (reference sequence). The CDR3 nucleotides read TGTGCCAGCAGTTACACTATAGATACGCAGTATTTT. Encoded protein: CASSYTIDTQYF.

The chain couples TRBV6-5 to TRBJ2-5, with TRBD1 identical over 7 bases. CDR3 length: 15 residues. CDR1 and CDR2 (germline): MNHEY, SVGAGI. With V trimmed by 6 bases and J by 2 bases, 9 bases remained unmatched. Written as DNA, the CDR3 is TGTGCCAGCAGGGCCCCGGGACAGCTACAAGAGACCCAGTACTTC. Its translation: CASRAPGQLQETQYF.

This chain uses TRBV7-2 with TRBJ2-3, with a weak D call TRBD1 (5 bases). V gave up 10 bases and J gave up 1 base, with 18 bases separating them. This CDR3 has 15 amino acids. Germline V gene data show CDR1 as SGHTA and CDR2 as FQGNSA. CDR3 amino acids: CATYVGQGRTDTQYF. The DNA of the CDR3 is TGTGCCACTTACGTCGGCCAGGGTCGCACAGATACGCAGTATTTT.

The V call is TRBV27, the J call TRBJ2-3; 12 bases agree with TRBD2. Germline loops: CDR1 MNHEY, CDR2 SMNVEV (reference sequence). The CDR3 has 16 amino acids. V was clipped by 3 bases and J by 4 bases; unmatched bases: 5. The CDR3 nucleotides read TGTGCCAGCAGTTTTCTAGCGGGAGGGCCTGCAGATACGCAGTATTTT. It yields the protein CASSFLAGGPADTQYF.

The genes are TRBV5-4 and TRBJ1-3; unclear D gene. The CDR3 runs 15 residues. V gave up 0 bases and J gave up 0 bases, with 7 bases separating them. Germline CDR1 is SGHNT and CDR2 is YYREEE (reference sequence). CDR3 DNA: TGTGCCAGCAGCTTGGACAAAGGCTCTGGAAACACCATATATTTT. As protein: CASSLDKGSGNTIYF.

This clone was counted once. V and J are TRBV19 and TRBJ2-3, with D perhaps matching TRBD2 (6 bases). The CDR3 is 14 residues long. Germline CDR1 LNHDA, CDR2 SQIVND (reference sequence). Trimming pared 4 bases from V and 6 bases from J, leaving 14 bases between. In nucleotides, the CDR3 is TGTGCCAGTAGTACCCGGGACTTTAGGGATACGCAGTATTTT. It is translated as CASSTRDFRDTQYF. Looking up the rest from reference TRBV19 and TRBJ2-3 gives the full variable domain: DGGITQSPKYLFRKEGQNVTLSCEQNLNHDAMYWYRQDPGQGLRLIYYSQIVNDFQKGDIAEGYSVSREKKESFPLTVTSAQKNPTAFYLCASSTRDFRDTQYFGPGTRLTVL.

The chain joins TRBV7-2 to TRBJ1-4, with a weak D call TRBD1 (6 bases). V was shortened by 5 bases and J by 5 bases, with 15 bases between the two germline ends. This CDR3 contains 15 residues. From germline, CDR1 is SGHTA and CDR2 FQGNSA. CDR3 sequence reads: CASSTGQRYNEKLFF. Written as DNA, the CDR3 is TGTGCCAGCAGCACAGGACAGCGGTACAATGAAAAACTGTTTTTT.